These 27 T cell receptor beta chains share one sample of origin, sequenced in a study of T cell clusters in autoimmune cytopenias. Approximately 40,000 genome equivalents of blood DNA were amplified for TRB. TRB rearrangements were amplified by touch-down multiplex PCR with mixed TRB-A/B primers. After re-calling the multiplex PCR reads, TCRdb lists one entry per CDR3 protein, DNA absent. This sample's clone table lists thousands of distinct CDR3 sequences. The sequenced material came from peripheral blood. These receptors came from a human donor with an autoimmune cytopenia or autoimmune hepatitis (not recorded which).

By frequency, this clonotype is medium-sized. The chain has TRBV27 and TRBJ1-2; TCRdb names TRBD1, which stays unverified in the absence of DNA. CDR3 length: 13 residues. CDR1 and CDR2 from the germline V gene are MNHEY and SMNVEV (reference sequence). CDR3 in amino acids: CASSSRDYYGYTF.

CDR3: CASSPPGQGGDTQYF. The chain joins TRBV18 to TRBJ2-3; checking the TCRdb D call of TRBD1 is not possible without DNA. The CDR3 spans 15 residues. The V gene's germline CDR1 is KGHSH and CDR2 LQKENI.

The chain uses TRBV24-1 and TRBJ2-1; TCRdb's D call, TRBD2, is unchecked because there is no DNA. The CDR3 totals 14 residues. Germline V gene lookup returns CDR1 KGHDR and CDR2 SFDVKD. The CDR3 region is CATSDRLAGNEQFF.

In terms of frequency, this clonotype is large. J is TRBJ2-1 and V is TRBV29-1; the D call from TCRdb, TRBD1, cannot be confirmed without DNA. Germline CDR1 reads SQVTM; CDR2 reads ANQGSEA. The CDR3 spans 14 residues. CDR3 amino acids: CSVSSPAFYNEQFF.

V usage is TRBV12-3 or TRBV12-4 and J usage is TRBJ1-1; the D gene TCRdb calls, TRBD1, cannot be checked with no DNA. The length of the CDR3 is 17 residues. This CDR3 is CASTPHRRDRDFSEAFF.

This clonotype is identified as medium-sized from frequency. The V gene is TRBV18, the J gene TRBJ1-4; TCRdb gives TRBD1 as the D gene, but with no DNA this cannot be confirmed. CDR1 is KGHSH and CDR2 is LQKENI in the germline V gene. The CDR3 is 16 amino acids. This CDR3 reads CASSPPRQGGNEKLFF.

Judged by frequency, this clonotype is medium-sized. The CDR3 spells CASSPGQQETQYF. The chain combines TRBV18 with TRBJ2-5; absent DNA, TCRdb's TRBD1 call cannot be checked. This CDR3 is built from 13 residues. Germline CDR1 reads KGHSH; CDR2 reads LQKENI.

This chain's CDR3 is CASSPPGTVHQPQHF. V usage is TRBV18 and J usage is TRBJ1-5; the TCRdb D gene call, TRBD1, has no DNA to confirm it. Germline V gene data show CDR1 as KGHSH and CDR2 as LQKENI. CDR3 length: 15 amino acids.

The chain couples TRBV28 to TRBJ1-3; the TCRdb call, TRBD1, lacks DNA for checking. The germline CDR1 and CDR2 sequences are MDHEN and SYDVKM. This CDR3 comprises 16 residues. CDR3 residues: CASSFRTGVPGNTIYF.

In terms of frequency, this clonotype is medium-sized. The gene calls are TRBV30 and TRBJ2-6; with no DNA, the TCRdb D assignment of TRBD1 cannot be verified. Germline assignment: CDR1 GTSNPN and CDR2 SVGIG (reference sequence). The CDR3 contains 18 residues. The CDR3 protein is CAWMGRWGDFSGANVLTF.

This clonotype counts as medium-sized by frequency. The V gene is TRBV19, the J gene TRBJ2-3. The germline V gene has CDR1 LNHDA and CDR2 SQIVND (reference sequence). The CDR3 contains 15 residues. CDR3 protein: CASSSRLLSTDTQYF.

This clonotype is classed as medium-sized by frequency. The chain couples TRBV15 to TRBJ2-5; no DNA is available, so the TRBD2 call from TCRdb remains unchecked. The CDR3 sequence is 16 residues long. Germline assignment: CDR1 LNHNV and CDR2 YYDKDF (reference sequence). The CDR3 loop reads CATSRDLSAGGETQYF.

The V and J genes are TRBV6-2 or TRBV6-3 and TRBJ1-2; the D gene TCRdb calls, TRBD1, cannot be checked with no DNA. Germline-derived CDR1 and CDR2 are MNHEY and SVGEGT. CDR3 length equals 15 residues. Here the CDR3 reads CASSPDSLLNYGYTF.

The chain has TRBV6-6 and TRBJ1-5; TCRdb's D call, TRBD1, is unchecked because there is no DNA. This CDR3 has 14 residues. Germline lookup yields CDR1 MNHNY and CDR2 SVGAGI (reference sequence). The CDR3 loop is CAVGGAYSNQPQHF.

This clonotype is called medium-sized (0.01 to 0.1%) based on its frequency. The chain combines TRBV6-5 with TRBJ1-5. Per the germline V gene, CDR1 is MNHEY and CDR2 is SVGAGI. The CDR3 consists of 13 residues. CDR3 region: CASSYSSNQPQHF.

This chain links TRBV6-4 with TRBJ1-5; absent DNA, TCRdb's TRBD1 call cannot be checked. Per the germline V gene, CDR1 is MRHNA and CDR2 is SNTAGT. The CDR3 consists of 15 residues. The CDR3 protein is CASRANAGGNQPQHF.

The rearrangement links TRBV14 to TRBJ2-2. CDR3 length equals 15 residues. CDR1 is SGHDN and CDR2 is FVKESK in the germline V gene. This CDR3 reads CASSHRGYNTGELFF.

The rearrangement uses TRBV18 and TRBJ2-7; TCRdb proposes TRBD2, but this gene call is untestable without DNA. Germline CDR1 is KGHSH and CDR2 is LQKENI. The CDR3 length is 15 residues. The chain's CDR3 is CASSPGSGREYEQYF.

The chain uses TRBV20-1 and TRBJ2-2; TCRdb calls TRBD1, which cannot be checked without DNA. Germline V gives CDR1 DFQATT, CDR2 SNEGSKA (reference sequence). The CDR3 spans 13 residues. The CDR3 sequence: CSVRRGNTGELFF.

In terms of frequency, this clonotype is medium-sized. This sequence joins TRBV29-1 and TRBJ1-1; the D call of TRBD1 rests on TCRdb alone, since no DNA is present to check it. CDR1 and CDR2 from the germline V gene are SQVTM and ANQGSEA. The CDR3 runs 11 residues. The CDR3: CSVDSRAEAFF.

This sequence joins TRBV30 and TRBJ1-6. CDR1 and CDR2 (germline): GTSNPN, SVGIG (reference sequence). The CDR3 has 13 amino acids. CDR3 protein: CAHVRLNGSPLHF.

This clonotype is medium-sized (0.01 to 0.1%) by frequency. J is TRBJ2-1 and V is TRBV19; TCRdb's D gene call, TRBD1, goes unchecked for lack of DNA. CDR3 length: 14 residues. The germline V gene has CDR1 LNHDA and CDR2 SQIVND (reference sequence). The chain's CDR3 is CASSLTGDGNEQFF. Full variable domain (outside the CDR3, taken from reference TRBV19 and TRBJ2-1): DGGITQSPKYLFRKEGQNVTLSCEQNLNHDAMYWYRQDPGQGLRLIYYSQIVNDFQKGDIAEGYSVSREKKESFPLTVTSAQKNPTAFYLCASSLTGDGNEQFFGPGTRLTVL.

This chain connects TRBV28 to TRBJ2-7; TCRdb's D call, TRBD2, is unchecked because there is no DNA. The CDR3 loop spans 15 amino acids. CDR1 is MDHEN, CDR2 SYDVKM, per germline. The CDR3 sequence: CASYSLTSGTYEQYF.

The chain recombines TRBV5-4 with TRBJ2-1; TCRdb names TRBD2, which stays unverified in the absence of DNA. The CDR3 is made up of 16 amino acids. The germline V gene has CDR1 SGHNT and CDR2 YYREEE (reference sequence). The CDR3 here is CASSPGLAGVNNEQFF. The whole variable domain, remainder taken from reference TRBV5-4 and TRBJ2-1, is ETGVTQSPTHLIKTRGQQVTLRCSSQSGHNTVSWYQQALGQGPQFIFQYYREEENGRGNFPPRFSGLQFPNYSSELNVNALELDDSALYLCASSPGLAGVNNEQFFGPGTRLTVL.

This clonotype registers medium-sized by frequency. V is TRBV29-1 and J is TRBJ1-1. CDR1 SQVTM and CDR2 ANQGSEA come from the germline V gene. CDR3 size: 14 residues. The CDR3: CSFTSGGTNTEAFF.

CDR3: CASGDDINYGYTF. V is TRBV12-3 or TRBV12-4 and J is TRBJ1-2; TCRdb picks TRBD1, but there is no DNA to check that call. This CDR3 spans 13 amino acids.

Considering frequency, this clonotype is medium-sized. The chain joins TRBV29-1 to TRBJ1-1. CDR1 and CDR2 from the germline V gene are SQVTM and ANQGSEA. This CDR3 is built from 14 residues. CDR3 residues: CSEGPMGGGTEAFF.